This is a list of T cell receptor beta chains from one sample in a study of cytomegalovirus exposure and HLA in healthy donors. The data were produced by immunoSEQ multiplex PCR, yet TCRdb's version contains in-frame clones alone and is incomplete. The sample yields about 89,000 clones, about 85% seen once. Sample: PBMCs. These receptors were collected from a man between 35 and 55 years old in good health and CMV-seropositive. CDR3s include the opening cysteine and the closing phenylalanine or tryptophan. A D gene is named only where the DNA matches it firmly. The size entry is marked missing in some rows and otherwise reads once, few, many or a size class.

CDR3nt: TGTGCCATCAGTGAGTTAGCGGGAAGGGGAACCTACGAGCAGTACTTC; CDR3aa: CAISELAGRGTYEQYF; v_gene: TRBV10-3; abundance: -; d_gene: TRBD2; j_gene: TRBJ2-7
CDR3nt: TGTGCCAGCAGTTTAATGGGGCTAGCGGGCTACAATGAGCAGTTCTTC; CDR3aa: CASSLMGLAGYNEQFF; v_gene: TRBV27; abundance: -; d_gene: TRBD2; j_gene: TRBJ2-1
CDR3nt: TGTGCCAGCAGCCCCTTCGGGACCCAGGGGCCTAATTCACCCCTCCACTTT; CDR3aa: CASSPFGTQGPNSPLHF; v_gene: TRBV16; abundance: -; d_gene: -; j_gene: TRBJ1-6
CDR3nt: TGTGCCAGCGGACCAGGGGCATGGTCACCCCTCCACTTT; CDR3aa: CASGPGAWSPLHF; v_gene: TRBV28; abundance: -; d_gene: -; j_gene: TRBJ1-6
CDR3nt: TGCGCCAGCAGCCAAAAGGGGACTACAGGGATCGAGACCCAGTACTTC; CDR3aa: CASSQKGTTGIETQYF; v_gene: TRBV4-1; abundance: -; d_gene: -; j_gene: TRBJ2-5
CDR3nt: TGTGCCAGCAGCCCCTTGAACACCGGGGAGCTGTTTTTT; CDR3aa: CASSPLNTGELFF; v_gene: TRBV7-3; abundance: -; d_gene: -; j_gene: TRBJ2-2
CDR3nt: TGTTCCAGCAGACGGACTAGCGGGAAGTCCTACAATGAGCAGTTCTTC; CDR3aa: CSSRRTSGKSYNEQFF; v_gene: TRBV7-9; abundance: few; d_gene: TRBD2; j_gene: TRBJ2-1
CDR3nt: TGTGCCAGCAGTTCCCCAGGGGGCCCTACCCCCACAGATACGCAGTATTTT; CDR3aa: CASSSPGGPTPTDTQYF; v_gene: TRBV28; abundance: -; d_gene: TRBD1; j_gene: TRBJ2-3
CDR3nt: TGTGCCAGCAGCTTTCGGTCTAGCCAAGAGACCCAGTACTTC; CDR3aa: CASSFRSSQETQYF; v_gene: TRBV5-4; abundance: -; d_gene: -; j_gene: TRBJ2-5
CDR3nt: TGTGCCAGCCACCGGCAGGTTAATGAAAAACTGTTTTTT; CDR3aa: CASHRQVNEKLFF; v_gene: TRBV6-1; abundance: -; d_gene: -; j_gene: TRBJ1-4
CDR3nt: TGCGCCAGCAGCCAAGACGGGGGGAGGACTGAAGCTTTCTTT; CDR3aa: CASSQDGGRTEAFF; v_gene: TRBV4-1; abundance: -; d_gene: -; j_gene: TRBJ1-1
CDR3nt: TGTGCCAGCAGCGAGGGGGGGGTGGGAGATACGCAGTATTTT; CDR3aa: CASSEGGVGDTQYF; v_gene: TRBV9; abundance: -; d_gene: -; j_gene: TRBJ2-3
CDR3nt: TGTGCCAGCAGCCAAGATCTAGGGACTAGCGGGATCTCCTACAATGAGCAGTTCTTC; CDR3aa: CASSQDLGTSGISYNEQFF; v_gene: TRBV4-2; abundance: once; d_gene: TRBD2; j_gene: TRBJ2-1
CDR3nt: TGTGCCAGTAGTTATGGGGGGACCTCCTACAATGAGCAGTTCTTC; CDR3aa: CASSYGGTSYNEQFF; v_gene: TRBV19; abundance: -; d_gene: -; j_gene: TRBJ2-1
CDR3nt: TGTGCCAGCAGCTTTCCAAAGAGTACTAGCGGGGGCCGGGGCATTCAGTACTTC; CDR3aa: CASSFPKSTSGGRGIQYF; v_gene: TRBV5-8; abundance: -; d_gene: TRBD2; j_gene: TRBJ2-4
CDR3nt: TGTGCCAGCAGTTACGCGGGGCGCGCAGAGACCCAGTACTTC; CDR3aa: CASSYAGRAETQYF; v_gene: TRBV6-5; abundance: -; d_gene: -; j_gene: TRBJ2-5
CDR3nt: TGTGCCAGCTCGTACGGAGCGGGCCCACCAGATACGCAGTATTTT; CDR3aa: CASSYGAGPPDTQYF; v_gene: TRBV5-6; abundance: -; d_gene: -; j_gene: TRBJ2-3
CDR3nt: TGTGCCAGCAGTTACGGAACAGGGGTAAACCCCGGGGAGCTGTTTTTT; CDR3aa: CASSYGTGVNPGELFF; v_gene: TRBV6-6; abundance: -; d_gene: TRBD1; j_gene: TRBJ2-2
CDR3nt: TGCGCCAGCACCTCCTATTGGGACAGGAACACCGGGGAGCTGTTTTTT; CDR3aa: CASTSYWDRNTGELFF; v_gene: TRBV5-1; abundance: -; d_gene: TRBD1; j_gene: TRBJ2-2
CDR3nt: TGTGCCAGCAGTGGGAGGACTAACTACGAGCAGTACTTC; CDR3aa: CASSGRTNYEQYF; v_gene: TRBV28; abundance: -; d_gene: -; j_gene: TRBJ2-7
CDR3nt: TGTGCCAGCAGTGACACGCCAGACAATGAGCAGTTCTTC; CDR3aa: CASSDTPDNEQFF; v_gene: TRBV6-4; abundance: -; d_gene: -; j_gene: TRBJ2-1
CDR3nt: TGCGCCACCCAGCAGAATACAGGGGTCCACGAGCAGTACTTC; CDR3aa: CATQQNTGVHEQYF; v_gene: TRBV5-1; abundance: -; d_gene: TRBD1; j_gene: TRBJ2-7
CDR3nt: TGTGCCAGCAGACCAGGGGGCGAGGAGACCCAGTACTTC; CDR3aa: CASRPGGEETQYF; v_gene: TRBV6-1; abundance: -; d_gene: TRBD1; j_gene: TRBJ2-5
CDR3nt: TGTGCCAGCAGCTCAGGACCAGGGGCCTTGGGCGAGCAGTACTTC; CDR3aa: CASSSGPGALGEQYF; v_gene: TRBV11-3; abundance: -; d_gene: -; j_gene: TRBJ2-7
CDR3nt: TGTGCCAGCAGCGTAGTGGCGGCGGGAGGGTACAATGAGCAGTTCTTC; CDR3aa: CASSVVAAGGYNEQFF; v_gene: TRBV9; abundance: -; d_gene: TRBD2; j_gene: TRBJ2-1
CDR3nt: TGTGCCAGCAGCCCAGGGACTAGTGGGGAGACCCAGTACTTC; CDR3aa: CASSPGTSGETQYF; v_gene: TRBV9; abundance: once; d_gene: TRBD2; j_gene: TRBJ2-5
CDR3nt: TGTGCCAGTAGTGGAGGGGGCACAGGCACCGGGGAGCTGTTTTTT; CDR3aa: CASSGGGTGTGELFF; v_gene: TRBV19; abundance: -; d_gene: -; j_gene: TRBJ2-2
CDR3nt: TGTGCCAGCAGCGGACAGGGAAATGGTGGCTACACCTTC; CDR3aa: CASSGQGNGGYTF; v_gene: TRBV9; abundance: -; d_gene: TRBD1; j_gene: TRBJ1-2
CDR3nt: TGTGCCAGCAGCTTGGCAGCAGGGGGCGTCACTGAAGCTTTCTTT; CDR3aa: CASSLAAGGVTEAFF; v_gene: TRBV5-5; abundance: -; d_gene: TRBD1; j_gene: TRBJ1-1
CDR3nt: TGTGCCAGCAGTTACTCCGACGGGGGACTCCAGCATTTT; CDR3aa: CASSYSDGGLQHF; v_gene: TRBV6-5; abundance: few; d_gene: -; j_gene: TRBJ1-5
CDR3nt: TGCGCCAGCAGCCTAGAGGGACAGGAGAACACCATATATTTT; CDR3aa: CASSLEGQENTIYF; v_gene: TRBV5-1; abundance: -; d_gene: TRBD1; j_gene: TRBJ1-3
CDR3nt: TGTGCCAGCAGTTTTCACAGTGAGCAGTTCTTC; CDR3aa: CASSFHSEQFF; v_gene: TRBV6-5; abundance: once; d_gene: -; j_gene: TRBJ2-1
CDR3nt: TGTGCCAGCAGTAAACCCGGGGAGGCTTTCTTT; CDR3aa: CASSKPGEAFF; v_gene: TRBV6-1; abundance: -; d_gene: -; j_gene: TRBJ1-1
CDR3nt: TGCGCCAGCAGCCAAGACCTAAAAGAGACTAGCGGAAGCTCCTACGAGCAGTACTTC; CDR3aa: CASSQDLKETSGSSYEQYF; v_gene: TRBV4-1; abundance: -; d_gene: TRBD2; j_gene: TRBJ2-7
CDR3nt: TGTGCCAGTACCCCGACAGGGGTGAATTCACCCCTCCACTTT; CDR3aa: CASTPTGVNSPLHF; v_gene: TRBV19; abundance: -; d_gene: TRBD1; j_gene: TRBJ1-6
CDR3nt: TGTGCCAGCAGCTCCCCCCCAGGGGGGCGATGGCACGAGCAGTACTTC; CDR3aa: CASSSPPGGRWHEQYF; v_gene: TRBV27; abundance: -; d_gene: -; j_gene: TRBJ2-7
CDR3nt: TGTGCCAGCAGCTCCGACGGAGACACTGAAGCTTTCTTT; CDR3aa: CASSSDGDTEAFF; v_gene: TRBV11-3; abundance: -; d_gene: -; j_gene: TRBJ1-1
CDR3nt: TGCGCCAGCAGGGAGCGACTAGGAGAGACCCAGTACTTC; CDR3aa: CASRERLGETQYF; v_gene: TRBV5-1; abundance: -; d_gene: -; j_gene: TRBJ2-5
CDR3nt: TGTGCCAGCAGCTTAAGGCTTAGCGGGTGGACAGATACGCAGTATTTT; CDR3aa: CASSLRLSGWTDTQYF; v_gene: TRBV7-2; abundance: -; d_gene: TRBD2; j_gene: TRBJ2-3
CDR3nt: TGTGCCAGTTACTCTAGCGGGAGAGCCAAAAACATTCAGTACTTC; CDR3aa: CASYSSGRAKNIQYF; v_gene: TRBV28; abundance: -; d_gene: TRBD2; j_gene: TRBJ2-4